This TCR beta chain was captured in a study of blood T cell repertoires in COVID-19. Clones were read by immunoSEQ multiplex PCR, and TCRdb kept only the in-frame ones, dropping some. The table records around 270,000 clones, around nine tenths of them present only once. V gave up 2 bases and J gave up 2 bases, with 13 bases separating them. Germline V gives CDR1 ENHRY, CDR2 SYGVKD. CDR3 length: 17 residues. Sequencing input: PBMCs or T cells enriched from blood (not recorded which). The receptor comes from a woman aged 40 to 50 who had been exposed to COVID-19. The chain carries TRBV10-3 and TRBJ1-6, with D unclear. The CDR3 region has the DNA TGTGCCATCAGTGAGGGAGGCAACTGGGCCTATAATTCACCCCTCCACTTT. Its protein is CAISEGGNWAYNSPLHF.